The next 2 T cell receptor beta chains were all read from a single sample in a study of shared clonotypes between healthy human individuals. Here immunoSEQ multiplex PCR was the method, and the copy in TCRdb shows in-frame clones only, minus some. Of millions of clones in the sample, more than 80% were seen once. Sequencing was done on a sample of naive CD4+ T cells sorted from blood. Specified subset: CD45RA+ positively selected. Receptors were obtained from a man aged 18 to 30 in good health.

The V gene is TRBV7-6, the J gene TRBJ2-3; maybe TRBD2 (6 bases). The germline CDR1 and CDR2 sequences are SGHVS and FNYEAQ. This CDR3 region has 14 residues. The ends were cut back, 5 bases at V and 4 bases at J, with 13 bases in the middle. The CDR3 DNA follows: TGTGCCAGCAGCCTAACCGGAGGGGCAGATACGCAGTATTTT. It specifies CASSLTGGADTQYF.

The rearrangement uses TRBV28 and TRBJ1-2; D might be TRBD1 (5 bases). V was clipped by 3 bases and J by 4 bases, with 9 bases between them. CDR1 and CDR2 from the germline V gene are MDHEN and SYDVKM. The CDR3 loop spans 13 amino acids. CDR3 coding DNA: TGTGCCAGCAGTTTCCGGGACGGCTATGGCTACACCTTC. Protein product: CASSFRDGYGYTF.